This T cell receptor (beta chain) came from a study of cytomegalovirus exposure and HLA in healthy donors. Study results and caveats: As a later analysis revealed, the rate of TCR association differed by HLA locus, with DRB1 most and HLA-C fewest. Trimming of TCR beta V- and J-genes showed a link, identified in a later analysis, to a missense DCLRE1C variant. In all likelihood, a cluster of highly shared sequence variants was a sequencing artifact.

Germline V lookup: CDR1 MNHEY, CDR2 SMNVEV (reference sequence). The CDR3 spans 14 residues. The V segment lost 2 bases and the J segment 5 bases; nucleotides outside the gene matches: 3. PCR was performed using 60 Vbeta and 13 Jbeta primers. Sequencing was performed with immunoSEQ multiplex PCR; in TCRdb, only in-frame clones are kept and a portion is missing. The repertoire holds 150,000 to 200,000 clones, more than 9.5% seen once, with approximately 8.4% in the top ten. This clone was counted a few times. Its cognate antigen is unknown. The TCR comes from a man aged 50 or older in good health and CMV-seropositive. The J gene is TRBJ2-3, the V gene TRBV27; 8 bases are a match to TRBD1. Material: PBMCs. The CDR3 spells CASSLNRGKDTQYF. CDR3 sequence (DNA): TGTGCCAGCAGTTTAAACAGGGGGAAAGATACGCAGTATTTT.